These 29 T cell receptor beta chains were sequenced from one sample in a study of blood T cells in healthy people across ages. A second PCR, run for roughly 7 to 11 cycles, used a sample-barcoded 5' primer plus a J-beta primer mix. TCRdb independently ran MiXCR on the 5' RACE reads; one entry per CDR3 protein. This sample has some 1.5 million distinct CDR3 sequences, with 28% found just once. Sequencing used blood. These receptors were collected from a woman aged 25 to 39 in good health.

This clonotype was picked up a small number of times. The chain couples TRBV20-1 to TRBJ1-2; D unclear. From germline, CDR1 is DFQATT and CDR2 SNEGSKA (reference sequence). Trimming removed 4 bases from V and 11 bases from J, with 14 bases in between. The length of the CDR3 is 11 residues. The CDR3 reads CSANTGSGYTF. The CDR3 DNA reads as TGCAGTGCTAACACGGGCAGTGGTTACACCTTC.

At least ten counts were recorded for this clonotype. The V call is TRBV3-1, the J call TRBJ2-5; D is unclear. The germline CDR1 and CDR2 sequences are LGHDT and YNNKEL (reference sequence). The CDR3 is made up of 12 amino acids. Trimming pared 3 bases from V and 4 bases from J, leaving 6 bases between. The CDR3 DNA reads TGTGCCAGCAGCCACGTTCGAGAGACCCAGTACTTC. Protein: CASSHVRETQYF.

This clonotype was detected once. The rearrangement joins TRBV12-3 or TRBV12-4 to TRBJ1-1; 12 bases map to TRBD1. This CDR3 is built from 17 residues. The V and J ends lost 6 bases and 5 bases, in that order; junction bases with no gene match: 13. The chain's CDR3 is CASRDGDRGRGGTEAFF. The DNA for the CDR3 is TGTGCCAGCAGGGATGGGGACAGGGGGCGGGGCGGTACTGAAGCTTTCTTT.

Concerning this clonotype: The junction shows a germline mismatch at one end, possibly a read error. CDR3 sequence (DNA): TGTGCCAGCGTGGCGGGGGGGCAAGAGACCCTGTACTTC. Translated: CASVAGGQETLYF. The chain couples TRBV3-1 to TRBJ2-5; 9 bases line up with TRBD2. The germline V gene encodes CDR1 LGHDT and CDR2 YNNKEL (reference sequence). The CDR3 length is 13 residues.

As for this clonotype: This could be a read error, since a much larger clone is one nucleotide away. This rearrangement joins TRBV4-1 to TRBJ2-4; D is ambiguous. The CDR3 extends over 12 amino acids. Germline CDR1 MGHRA, CDR2 YSYEKL. In nucleotides, the CDR3 is TGCGCCAGCGGCCAAGATCGATTAGAGCAGTACTTC. This gives the protein CASGQDRLEQYF.

The rearrangement joins TRBV10-3 to TRBJ2-1; possibly TRBD1 or TRBD2 for D (6 bases each). Germline CDR1 is ENHRY and CDR2 is SYGVKD. Trimming took 0 bases from V and 7 from J, leaving 13 bases between them. This CDR3 spans 15 amino acids. This chain's CDR3 is CAISESGGRGNEQFF. In DNA, the CDR3 is TGTGCCATCAGTGAGTCTGGGGGCCGGGGGAATGAGCAGTTCTTC.

This clonotype was counted between two and nine times. The V call is TRBV11-2, the J call TRBJ2-4; a weak D match, TRBD1 (6 bases). The better agreement between TRBJ2-7 and the DNA end casts doubt on the J call. This CDR3 contains 14 residues. Germline loops: CDR1 SGHAT, CDR2 FQNNGV. CDR3 bases: TGTGCCAGCAGCTTAGACCGGGGACACTTCGAGCAGTACTTC. Encoded protein: CASSLDRGHFEQYF.

This clonotype was counted a single time. The chain is built from TRBV11-2 and TRBJ2-1, with D perhaps matching TRBD1 (6 bases). The CDR3 extends over 16 amino acids. The germline V gene encodes CDR1 SGHAT and CDR2 FQNNGV. Trimming took 4 bases from V and 10 from J, leaving 23 bases between them. CDR3 in DNA: TGTGCCAGCAGCTCTTCGTGGGGGCGTGCGGCAGGCGAGCAGTTCTTC. As protein: CASSSSWGRAAGEQFF.

This clonotype was picked up a small number of times. The rearrangement links TRBV10-3 to TRBJ2-5, with D maybe TRBD2 (6 bases). The CDR3 consists of 13 residues. Per the germline V gene, CDR1 is ENHRY and CDR2 is SYGVKD. Trimming took off 3 bases at V and 5 bases at J, with 10 bases between the two ends. The CDR3 here is CAISDVGGETQYF. DNA of the CDR3: TGTGCCATCAGTGATGTGGGGGGTGAGACCCAGTACTTC.

V and J are TRBV5-1 and TRBJ2-5; 16 nucleotides match TRBD2. The CDR3 totals 19 residues. Germline CDR1 and CDR2: SGHRS and YFSETQ. V was pared by 6 bases and J by 4 bases, with 15 bases of the junction left unmatched. This CDR3 is CASKSIAGTSGGARETQYF. The CDR3 DNA reads as TGCGCCAGCAAATCGATTGCCGGGACTAGCGGGGGGGCCAGAGAGACCCAGTACTTC.

This clonotype was counted many times. The genes are TRBV7-2 and TRBJ2-1; perhaps D is TRBD1 or TRBD2 (5 bases each). There are 15 residues in the CDR3. V was pared by 10 bases and J by 4 bases, with 20 bases between. Germline CDR1 is SGHTA and CDR2 is FQGNSA. CDR3: CATAAHGASYNEQFF. For the CDR3, the DNA is TGTGCCACAGCAGCCCACGGGGCTTCGTACAATGAGCAGTTCTTC.

A single count supports this clonotype. The chain links TRBV5-5 to TRBJ2-5; D possibly corresponds to TRBD2 (6 bases). V was shortened by 2 bases and J by 9 bases, with 14 bases between the two germline ends. The CDR3 spans 13 residues. Germline CDR1 SGHKS, CDR2 YYEKEE (reference sequence). CDR3 bases: TGTGCCAGCAGCTTCCCGGGGGAGGAGGCCCAGTACTTC. Residues: CASSFPGEEAQYF.

This clonotype has a handful of counts. The rearrangement uses TRBV5-5 and TRBJ2-1, with a tentative D call TRBD1 (6 bases). The CDR3 runs to 12 residues. V shed 4 bases and J shed 10 bases, with 12 bases lying between them. Germline V gives CDR1 SGHKS, CDR2 YYEKEE (reference sequence). The chain's CDR3 is CASSPWDTEQFF. The CDR3 bases are TGTGCCAGCAGCCCCTGGGACACAGAGCAGTTCTTC.

This clonotype was picked up a small number of times. J is TRBJ2-7 and V is TRBV2, with D tentatively TRBD1 (5 bases). CDR3 size: 15 residues. V was pared by 1 base and J by 0 bases, with 10 bases between. CDR1 and CDR2 (germline): SNHLY, FYNNEI. The CDR3 DNA reads as TGTGCCAGCAGTGAAGGACAGTCTAGCTCCTACGAGCAGTACTTC. Protein product: CASSEGQSSSYEQYF.

This clonotype was observed a handful of times. This chain uses TRBV20-1 with TRBJ2-5; perhaps TRBD1 as D (5 bases). The germline V gene has CDR1 DFQATT and CDR2 SNEGSKA (reference sequence). The CDR3 runs to 14 residues. V gave up 2 bases and J gave up 1 base, with 11 bases separating them. The CDR3 DNA follows: TGCAGTGCTAGACCCCGGACATTCCAAGAGACCCAGTACTTC. Translated, it gives CSARPRTFQETQYF.

The gene calls are TRBV4-3 and TRBJ2-6, with 7 bases lining up with TRBD2. J gave up 0 bases and V 4 bases, and 9 bases lay outside the gene matches. The CDR3 consists of 18 residues. Per germline, CDR1 LGHNA and CDR2 YSLEER. The CDR3 bases are TGCGCCAGCAGCCCCCAGGGAGGGCGGAACTCTGGGGCCAACGTCCTGACTTTC. This encodes CASSPQGGRNSGANVLTF.

At least ten counts were recorded for this clonotype. This rearrangement joins TRBV19 to TRBJ2-3, with a possible D match to TRBD2 (6 bases). The CDR3 covers 13 residues. The V end was cut by 9 bases, the J end by 4 bases, with 14 bases between. Germline assignment: CDR1 LNHDA and CDR2 SQIVND (reference sequence). CDR3 in DNA: TGTGCCAGCAGCTTCCGCGGGGCAGATACGCAGTATTTT. Its translation is CASSFRGADTQYF.

This clonotype came up a few times. The rearrangement joins TRBV7-9 to TRBJ2-2; D possibly corresponds to TRBD2 (5 bases). V was cut by 9 bases and J by 4 bases, with 15 bases left in between. The CDR3 is 14 residues long. The germline CDR1 and CDR2 sequences are SEHNR and FQNEAQ (reference sequence). The CDR3 coding sequence is TGTGCCAGAAACCAGGACGGACTCACCGGGGAGCTGTTTTTT. Translated: CARNQDGLTGELFF. Using reference TRBV7-9 and TRBJ2-2 for the parts outside the CDR3, the full variable domain is DTGVSQNPRHKITKRGQNVTFRCDPISEHNRLYWYRQTLGQGPEFLTYFQNEAQLEKSRLLSDRFSAERPKGSFSTLEIQRTEQGDSAMYLCARNQDGLTGELFFGEGSRLTVL.

This clonotype was detected ten times or more. The gene calls are TRBV3-1 and TRBJ1-2; 7 bases fit TRBD1. Looked up from germline, CDR1 is LGHDT and CDR2 is YNNKEL (reference sequence). The CDR3 is 14 residues long. Trimming removed 3 bases from V and 3 bases from J; junction bases left unmatched: 4. CDR3 loop: CASSHDDRDYGYTF. The DNA of the CDR3 is TGTGCCAGCAGCCATGATGACAGGGACTATGGCTACACCTTC.

At least ten counts were recorded for this clonotype. The junction and the germline gene differ at one end; a read error may be behind it. J is TRBJ2-1 and V is TRBV7-9; D is unclear. The CDR3 has 12 residues. CDR1 is SEHNR, CDR2 FQNEAQ, per germline (reference sequence). In DNA form, the CDR3 reads TGCGCCAGCAGCTCAGTCTACAATGAGCAGTTCTTC. It yields the protein CASSSVYNEQFF.

Concerning this clonotype: A much larger clone is a single base away; this may be a read error. The CDR3 end shows no conserved phenylalanine or tryptophan, and so a read error is likely. This chain links TRBV29-1 with TRBJ2-7; the D gene is possibly TRBD2 (5 bases). V lost 5 bases, J lost 6 bases, and 14 bases lay in between. This CDR3 has 12 residues. Germline CDR1 SQVTM, CDR2 ANQGSEA. CDR3: CSVLTEVGEQYY. CDR3 DNA sequence: TGCAGCGTTCTAACGGAGGTGGGCGAGCAGTACTAC.

This clonotype showed up many times. CDR3 region: CASSPGTGGDYEQYF. In DNA form, the CDR3 reads TGTGCCAGCAGCCCAGGGACAGGGGGCGACTACGAGCAGTACTTC. The V call is TRBV27, the J call TRBJ2-7; 12 nucleotides match TRBD1. The CDR3 extends over 15 amino acids. The ends lost 6 bases at V and 3 bases at J; junction bases unmatched: 6. CDR1 is MNHEY, CDR2 SMNVEV, per germline (reference sequence).

The rearrangement joins TRBV6-5 to TRBJ2-7; TRBD1 is a possible D gene (6 bases). Trimming removed 2 bases from V and 3 bases from J, with 14 bases in between. CDR3 length equals 15 residues. CDR1 is MNHEY and CDR2 is SVGAGI in the germline V gene. The CDR3 sequence is CASSYNRVSLYEQYF. CDR3 sequence (DNA): TGTGCCAGCAGTTACAACAGGGTTTCTCTCTACGAGCAGTACTTC.

This clonotype appeared a few times. The V call is TRBV4-1, the J call TRBJ1-1, with 9 bases aligning to TRBD1. CDR1 MGHRA and CDR2 YSYEKL come from the germline V gene. Trimming removed 0 bases from V and 6 bases from J; junction bases left unmatched: 8. The CDR3 runs to 16 residues. The CDR3 sequence is CASSQDLRQGGPEAFF. The CDR3 DNA is TGCGCCAGCAGCCAAGATTTGAGACAGGGGGGCCCTGAAGCTTTCTTT.

The chain is built from TRBV20-1 and TRBJ2-5; D is unclear. Germline V gene sequence: CDR1 DFQATT, CDR2 SNEGSKA (reference sequence). This CDR3 is built from 13 residues. V lost 8 bases to trimming and J lost 5 bases, with 18 bases between them. CDR3 protein: CSTPVGPVETQYF. CDR3 DNA sequence: TGCAGTACTCCCGTCGGGCCGGTGGAGACCCAGTACTTC.

V usage is TRBV3-1 and J usage is TRBJ1-4, with D tentatively TRBD1 (6 bases). The CDR3 loop spans 16 amino acids. Trimming shortened V by 0 bases and J by 4 bases, and 12 bases separated the two germline ends. Germline V gene data show CDR1 as LGHDT and CDR2 as YNNKEL (reference sequence). CDR3 sequence reads: CASSQERDTGNEKLFF. The CDR3 nucleotides are TGTGCCAGCAGCCAAGAAAGGGACACGGGTAATGAAAAACTGTTTTTT.

Notes on this clonotype: The germline gene is not matched at one end of the junction; a read error may be the cause. V gene TRBV6-6 combines with J gene TRBJ2-7, with D uncertain. Germline lookup yields CDR1 MNHNY and CDR2 SVGAGI (reference sequence). The length of the CDR3 is 14 residues. The CDR3 sequence is CAGSYTTNSYEQYF. The CDR3 nucleotides are TGTGCCGGCAGTTACACCACCAACTCCTACGAGCAGTACTTC.

The chain joins TRBV5-1 to TRBJ2-2; a weak D match, TRBD1 (6 bases). The CDR3 spans 15 residues. Deletions cut 4 bases from V and 4 bases from J, with 14 bases between. The germline V gene encodes CDR1 SGHRS and CDR2 YFSETQ. As DNA, the CDR3 is TGCGCCAGCAGCGCGTCAGGGGAGTTCACCGGGGAGCTGTTTTTT. It is translated as CASSASGEFTGELFF.

The rearrangement joins TRBV7-9 to TRBJ2-2, with D unclear. The germline V and J ends were trimmed by 10 bases and 1 base, with 16 bases remaining between them. Germline loops: CDR1 SEHNR, CDR2 FQNEAQ (reference sequence). The CDR3 is 15 residues long. The CDR3 reads CATFRSWGNTGELFF. The CDR3 nucleotides read TGTGCCACCTTCCGATCCTGGGGGAACACCGGGGAGCTGTTTTTT.